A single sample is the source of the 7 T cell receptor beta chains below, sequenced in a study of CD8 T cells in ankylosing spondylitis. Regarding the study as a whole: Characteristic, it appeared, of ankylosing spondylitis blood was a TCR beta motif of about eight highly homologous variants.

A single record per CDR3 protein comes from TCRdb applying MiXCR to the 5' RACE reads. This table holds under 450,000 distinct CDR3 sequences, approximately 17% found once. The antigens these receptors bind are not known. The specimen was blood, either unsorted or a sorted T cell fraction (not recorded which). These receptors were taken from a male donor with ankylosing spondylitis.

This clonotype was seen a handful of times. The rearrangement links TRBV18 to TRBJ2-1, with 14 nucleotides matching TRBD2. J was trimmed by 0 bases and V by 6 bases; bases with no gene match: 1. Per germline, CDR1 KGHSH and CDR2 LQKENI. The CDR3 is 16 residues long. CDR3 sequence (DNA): TGTGCCAGCTCGGGACTAGCGGGAGTCTCCTACAATGAGCAGTTCTTC. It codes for CASSGLAGVSYNEQFF. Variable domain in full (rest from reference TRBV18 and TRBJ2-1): NAGVMQNPRHLVRRRGQEARLRCSPMKGHSHVYWYRQLPEEGLKFMVYLQKENIIDESGMPKERFSAEFPKEGPSILRIQQVVRGDSAAYFCASSGLAGVSYNEQFFGPGTRLTVL.

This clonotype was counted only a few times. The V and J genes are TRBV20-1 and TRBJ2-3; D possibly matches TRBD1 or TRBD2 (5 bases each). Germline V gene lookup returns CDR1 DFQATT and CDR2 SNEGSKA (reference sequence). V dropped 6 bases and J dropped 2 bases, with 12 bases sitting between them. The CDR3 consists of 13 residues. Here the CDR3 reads CSAPPGTTDTQYF. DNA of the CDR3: TGCAGTGCCCCCCCAGGGACCACAGATACGCAGTATTTT.

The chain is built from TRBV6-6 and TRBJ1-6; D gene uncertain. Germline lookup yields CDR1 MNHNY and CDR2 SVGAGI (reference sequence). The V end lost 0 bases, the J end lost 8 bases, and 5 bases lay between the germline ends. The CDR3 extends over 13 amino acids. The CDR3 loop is CASSYSRDSPLHF. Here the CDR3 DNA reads TGTGCCAGCAGTTACTCGCGGGATTCACCCCTCCACTTT.

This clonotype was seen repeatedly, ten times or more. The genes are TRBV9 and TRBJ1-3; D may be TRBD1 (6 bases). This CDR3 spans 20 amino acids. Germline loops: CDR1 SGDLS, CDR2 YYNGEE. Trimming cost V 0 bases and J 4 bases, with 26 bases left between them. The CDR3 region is CASSVGRGADRSLLGNTIYF. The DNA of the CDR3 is TGTGCCAGCAGCGTAGGAAGGGGGGCCGACCGTTCCCTACTAGGAAACACCATATATTTT. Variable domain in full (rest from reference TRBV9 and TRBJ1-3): DSGVTQTPKHLITATGQRVTLRCSPRSGDLSVYWYQQSLDQGLQFLIQYYNGEERAKGNILERFSAQQFPDLHSELNLSSLELGDSALYFCASSVGRGADRSLLGNTIYFGEGSWLTVV.

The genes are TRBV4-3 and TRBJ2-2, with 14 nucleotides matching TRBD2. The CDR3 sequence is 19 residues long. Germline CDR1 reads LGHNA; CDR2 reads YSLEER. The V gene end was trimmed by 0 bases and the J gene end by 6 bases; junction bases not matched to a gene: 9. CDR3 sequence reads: CASSQDIPGLAGGSGELFF. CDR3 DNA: TGCGCCAGCAGCCAAGACATCCCCGGACTAGCGGGAGGTTCCGGGGAGCTGTTTTTT.

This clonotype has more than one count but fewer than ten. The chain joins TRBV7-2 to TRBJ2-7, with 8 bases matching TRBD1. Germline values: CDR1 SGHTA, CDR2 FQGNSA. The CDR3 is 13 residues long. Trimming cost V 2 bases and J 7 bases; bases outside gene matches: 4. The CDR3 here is CASSLKTGAEQYF. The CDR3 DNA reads TGTGCCAGCAGCTTAAAGACAGGGGCTGAGCAGTACTTC.

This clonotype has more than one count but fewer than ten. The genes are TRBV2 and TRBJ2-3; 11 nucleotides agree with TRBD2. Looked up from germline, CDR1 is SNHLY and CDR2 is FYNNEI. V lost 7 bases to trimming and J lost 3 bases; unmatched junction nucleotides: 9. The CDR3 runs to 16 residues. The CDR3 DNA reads TGTGCCAGCATTAGCGGGAGGGCCCGTAGTACAGATACGCAGTATTTT. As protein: CASISGRARSTDTQYF.